A single sample is the source of the 27 T cell receptor beta chains below, sequenced in a study of vaccination effects on CD4 cells after COVID-19. The antigens these receptors bind are not known. Profiling relied on immunoSEQ multiplex PCR, and the TCRdb table lists in-frame clones only, not all of them. The sample has about 47,000 clones; approximately 70% are singletons. Around day 10 of culture, CD4+ T cells were separated out. Of the BNT162b2 and mRNA-1273 vaccines, participants received two doses of one or the other. Sequenced material: CD4+ T cells from PBMCs cultured without peptide, taken after COVID-19 vaccination. All receptors come from a human donor who received a COVID-19 vaccine.

The chain couples TRBV15 to TRBJ2-1, with D unclear. Trimming cost V 0 bases and J 7 bases, with 13 bases left between them. Germline V lookup: CDR1 LNHNV, CDR2 YYDKDF (reference sequence). CDR3 size: 15 residues. The CDR3 DNA sequence: TGTGCCACCAGCAGAGATCTAGTACCCTTGAATGAGCAGTTCTTC. Translating it yields CATSRDLVPLNEQFF.

This clone was observed a single time. V and J are TRBV6-6 and TRBJ2-7; unclear D gene. Deletions cut 0 bases from V and 4 bases from J, with 16 bases between. Per the germline V gene, CDR1 is MNHNY and CDR2 is SVGAGI (reference sequence). CDR3 length: 16 amino acids. The chain's CDR3 is CASSYSAARLGYEQYF. The DNA of the CDR3 is TGTGCCAGCAGTTACTCGGCAGCTCGATTGGGGTACGAGCAGTACTTC.

V gene TRBV7-9 combines with J gene TRBJ1-2; 7 bases are shared with TRBD1. Germline trimming cut 5 bases from V and 4 bases from J; bases unmatched to any gene: 7. The CDR3 is 14 residues long. Germline CDR1 is SEHNR and CDR2 is FQNEAQ (reference sequence). CDR3 residues: CASSPPGTVYGYTF. CDR3 nucleotides: TGTGCCAGCAGCCCGCCGGGGACAGTCTATGGCTACACCTTC.

The chain combines TRBV9 with TRBJ2-7; no firm D call. The germline V and J ends were trimmed by 0 bases and 5 bases, with 15 bases remaining between them. The germline gives CDR1 SGDLS, CDR2 YYNGEE. This CDR3 has 15 residues. DNA of the CDR3: TGTGCCAGCAGCGTAGAGGGTCAGAGTGGGAACGAGCAGTACTTC. It specifies CASSVEGQSGNEQYF.

The chain links TRBV11-3 to TRBJ2-5; no clear D gene. Trimming cost V 3 bases and J 0 bases, with 5 bases left between them. This CDR3 contains 13 residues. Germline V gives CDR1 SGHNT, CDR2 YENEEA. This CDR3 reads CASSLGNQETQYF. In nucleotides, the CDR3 is TGTGCCAGCAGCTTGGGCAACCAAGAGACCCAGTACTTC.

This clone was observed a handful of times. The chain joins TRBV3-1 (or the pseudogene TRBV3-2) to TRBJ1-2; D ambiguous. The length of the CDR3 is 16 residues. V was shortened by 1 base and J by 5 bases, with 17 bases between the two germline ends. CDR1 and CDR2 from the germline V gene are LGHDT and YNNKEL (reference sequence). The DNA for the CDR3 is TGTGCCAGCAGCCAAGTCTCTGCTAACCTACCGTATGGCTACACCTTC. Its protein is CASSQVSANLPYGYTF.

This clone was picked up a small number of times. The rearrangement uses TRBV11-2 and TRBJ1-1; no firm D call. Trimming pared 0 bases from V and 5 bases from J, leaving 7 bases between. CDR3 size: 13 residues. Germline loops: CDR1 SGHAT, CDR2 FQNNGV. The CDR3: CASSLERRTEAFF. The CDR3 DNA reads as TGTGCCAGCAGCTTAGAGCGGAGAACTGAAGCTTTCTTT.

V gene TRBV3-1 (or the pseudogene TRBV3-2) combines with J gene TRBJ2-7; TRBD1 matches at 8 bases. The CDR3 runs 12 residues. V trimming: 5 bases; J trimming: 5 bases; junction bases outside the gene matches: 2. CDR1 is LGHDT, CDR2 YNNKEL, per germline (reference sequence). Here the CDR3 DNA reads TGTGCCAGCAGCGCGACAGGGGACGAGCAGTACTTC. Residues: CASSATGDEQYF.

Turning to this clone: The same CDR3 arises from other DNA sequences in this sample as well. The chain carries TRBV2 and TRBJ2-1, with D unclear. V was clipped by 4 bases and J by 6 bases, with 7 bases between them. There are 12 residues in the CDR3. Germline V lookup: CDR1 SNHLY, CDR2 FYNNEI. The CDR3 here is CASSGDSNEQFF. CDR3 bases: TGTGCCAGCAGTGGGGATAGCAATGAGCAGTTCTTC. Full variable domain (remainder filled in from reference TRBV2 and TRBJ2-1): EPEVTQTPSHQVTQMGQEVILRCVPISNHLYFYWYRQILGQKVEFLVSFYNNEISEKSEIFDDQFSVERPDGSNFTLKIRSTKLEDSAMYFCASSGDSNEQFFGPGTRLTVL.

This chain links TRBV6-5 with TRBJ1-2; 8 bases fit TRBD1. CDR1 is MNHEY, CDR2 SVGAGI, per germline. CDR3 size: 15 residues. Trimming took 6 bases from V and 0 from J; bases not matched to a gene: 6. The CDR3 DNA reads TGTGCCAGCAGAGTACAGGGGGTGGCTAACTATGGCTACACCTTC. It encodes CASRVQGVANYGYTF.

The V call is TRBV7-9, the J call TRBJ1-1, with TRBD1 as a possible D gene (6 bases). Germline V lookup: CDR1 SEHNR, CDR2 FQNEAQ (reference sequence). This CDR3 region has 16 residues. The V and J ends lost 2 bases and 1 base respectively, with 14 bases between them. The CDR3 DNA follows: TGTGCCAGCAGCTTATTCCGGGCACAGGGGAACACTGAAGCTTTCTTT. It yields the protein CASSLFRAQGNTEAFF.

The V gene is TRBV3-1 (or the pseudogene TRBV3-2), the J gene TRBJ2-7; TRBD1 matches at 8 bases. The length of the CDR3 is 14 residues. V lost 3 bases, J lost 4 bases, and 5 bases stayed unmatched. Germline CDR1 reads LGHDT; CDR2 reads YNNKEL (reference sequence). CDR3 nucleotides: TGTGCCAGCAGCCAGGGACAGGTCGGGTACGAGCAGTACTTC. It specifies CASSQGQVGYEQYF.

The CDR3 loop reads CASSPSGRLNTGELFF. Written as DNA, the CDR3 is TGTGCCAGCTCACCTAGCGGGAGGCTGAACACCGGGGAGCTGTTTTTT. The chain carries TRBV18 and TRBJ2-2, with 10 bases identical to TRBD2. V lost 3 bases and J lost 1; bases outside the gene matches: 2. This CDR3 is 16 amino acids long. CDR1 and CDR2 from the germline V gene are KGHSH and LQKENI.

The CDR3 DNA sequence: TGTGCCAGTAGTATAGGGGGCGCGGGAACCTACGAGCAGTACTTC. Translating it yields CASSIGGAGTYEQYF. The J gene is TRBJ2-7, the V gene TRBV19, with D tentatively TRBD2 (6 bases). Looked up from germline, CDR1 is LNHDA and CDR2 is SQIVND (reference sequence). Trimming removed 1 base at V and 2 bases at J, with 12 bases between. The CDR3 runs 15 residues.

The chain carries TRBV6-5 and TRBJ1-1, with a weak D call TRBD1 (6 bases). CDR1 and CDR2 from the germline V gene are MNHEY and SVGAGI. CDR3 length equals 14 residues. The V gene lost 6 bases and the J gene lost 4 bases, with 15 bases spanning the gap. CDR3 region: CASSGTGHSTEAFF. The CDR3 coding sequence is TGTGCCAGCAGCGGCACGGGACACAGCACTGAAGCTTTCTTT.

The rearrangement links TRBV18 to TRBJ1-2, with D unresolved. V dropped 2 bases and J dropped 3 bases, with 7 bases sitting between them. Germline V CDR1 and CDR2: KGHSH, LQKENI. There are 13 residues in the CDR3. The CDR3 coding sequence is TGTGCCAGCTCACCAGGGAATGACTATGGCTACACCTTC. It specifies CASSPGNDYGYTF.

This clone appeared a single time. J is TRBJ1-5 and V is TRBV12-5; no firm D call. This CDR3 is 13 amino acids long. Germline V gene sequence: CDR1 LGHNT, CDR2 FRNRAP. V gave up 6 bases and J gave up 4 bases, with 10 bases separating them. In DNA, the CDR3 is TGTGCTAGTGGCCTCGATACTAATCAGCCCCAGCATTTT. It yields the protein CASGLDTNQPQHF.

The chain combines TRBV5-6 with TRBJ1-4; 8 nucleotides match TRBD1. J lost 6 bases, V lost 2 bases, and 9 bases had no gene match. This CDR3 has 16 residues. Germline V gives CDR1 SGHDT, CDR2 YYEEEE. The CDR3 loop reads CASSLKLSGGHEKLFF. As DNA, the CDR3 is TGTGCCAGCAGCTTAAAGCTTTCAGGGGGCCATGAAAAACTGTTTTTT. Complete variable domain (other parts from reference TRBV5-6 and TRBJ1-4): DAGVTQSPTHLIKTRGQQVTLRCSPKSGHDTVSWYQQALGQGPQFIFQYYEEEERQRGNFPDRFSGHQFPNYSSELNVNALLLGDSALYLCASSLKLSGGHEKLFFGSGTQLSVL.

This clone was detected once. The J gene is TRBJ2-1, the V gene TRBV6-5; D is ambiguous. The V end was cut by 7 bases, the J end by 7 bases, with 8 bases between. The CDR3 is 11 amino acids. From germline, CDR1 is MNHEY and CDR2 SVGAGI. This CDR3 reads CASTKQNEQFF. The CDR3 DNA sequence: TGTGCCAGCACTAAGCAGAATGAGCAGTTCTTC.

The chain has TRBV5-4 and TRBJ1-2; D is perhaps TRBD1 (6 bases). CDR3 length: 14 residues. The V gene's germline CDR1 is SGHNT and CDR2 YYREEE (reference sequence). Trimming stripped 0 bases from V and 5 bases from J, with 11 bases between. CDR3 amino acids: CASSLAGASYGYTF. DNA of the CDR3: TGTGCCAGCAGCTTGGCAGGGGCAAGTTATGGCTACACCTTC.

The J gene is TRBJ1-2, the V gene TRBV19, with 7 bases aligning to TRBD1. The CDR3 has 12 residues. Germline values: CDR1 LNHDA, CDR2 SQIVND (reference sequence). The trim removed 7 bases at V and 8 bases at J, leaving 7 bases unmatched. CDR3 DNA: TGTGCCAGTAAAAAACAGGGGCGCGGCTACACCTTC. Its protein is CASKKQGRGYTF.

This clone was picked up a small number of times. CDR3 protein: CASSSGRHATNEKLFF. The CDR3 nucleotides are TGTGCCAGCAGTTCCGGGAGGCATGCAACTAATGAAAAACTGTTTTTT. The gene calls are TRBV6-5 and TRBJ1-4; unclear D gene. Between the trimmed V and J ends, which lost 4 bases and 0 bases, there was a span of 12 bases. The CDR3 has 16 amino acids. Germline CDR1 MNHEY, CDR2 SVGAGI.

This clone was detected a few times. The rearrangement uses TRBV7-9 and TRBJ2-3, with D perhaps matching TRBD2 (6 bases). The CDR3 is made up of 16 amino acids. CDR1 SEHNR and CDR2 FQNEAQ come from the germline V gene (reference sequence). V was pared by 2 bases and J by 5 bases, with 17 bases between. In DNA, the CDR3 is TGTGCCAGCAGCTTAATTACTAGCCCAGCGGGAGATACGCAGTATTTT. This sequence encodes CASSLITSPAGDTQYF.

This clone counts as medium-sized. The V gene is TRBV10-2, the J gene TRBJ2-5; the D gene is possibly TRBD2 (5 bases). CDR1 and CDR2 (germline): WSHSY, SAAADI. The ends were cut back, 6 bases at V and 5 bases at J, with 16 bases in the middle. The CDR3 covers 14 residues. The DNA for the CDR3 is TGCGCCAGCAGGAGACCAGGAGGAGAGGAGACCCAGTACTTC. Amino acid sequence: CASRRPGGEETQYF.

This clone was observed once. The rearrangement uses TRBV3-1 (or the pseudogene TRBV3-2) and TRBJ1-2; the D gene is possibly TRBD1 (6 bases). V lost 9 bases to trimming and J lost 4 bases, with 18 bases between them. In germline, CDR1 is LGHDT, CDR2 YNNKEL (reference sequence). CDR3 length: 14 residues. CDR3 nucleotides: TGTGCCAGTTGGGGGCAGGGAGAGGCCTATGGCTACACCTTC. The encoded protein is CASWGQGEAYGYTF.

V usage is TRBV5-6 and J usage is TRBJ2-1, with D unclear. The CDR3 covers 12 residues. V was clipped by 2 bases and J by 10 bases, with 10 bases between them. The germline V gene encodes CDR1 SGHDT and CDR2 YYEEEE. The CDR3 region has the DNA TGTGCCAGCAGCTTATCCTCATGGGAGCAGTTCTTC. Its translation: CASSLSSWEQFF.

The CDR3 region is CASNSGESLGTQYF. The CDR3 bases are TGTGCCAGCAATAGCGGGGAGTCCCTCGGGACCCAGTACTTC. The gene calls are TRBV6-5 and TRBJ2-5; 8 bases fit TRBD2. V shed 7 bases, J shed 7 bases, and the junction held 11 bases outside the gene matches. This CDR3 comprises 14 residues. Per germline, CDR1 MNHEY and CDR2 SVGAGI.